The rows below give T cell receptor beta chains drawn from one sample of a study of cytomegalovirus exposure and HLA in healthy donors. The protocol was immunoSEQ multiplex PCR, while the TCRdb copy is restricted to in-frame clones and leaves out a portion. The top ten hold roughly 2% of the sample, which has about 150,000 clones, about 88% seen once. The sequenced sample consisted of PBMCs. The source is a woman in her late teens or twenties in good health and CMV-seronegative. Each CDR3 is given with its conserved first and last residue. The D gene is left open where the match is weak. A row's size may be missing; if present it is once, few, many or a size class.

D	V	size	J	DNA	CDR3
-	TRBV6-4	-	TRBJ2-1	TGTGCCAGCAGTGGCGGGGCCCACAATGAGCAGTTCTTC	CASSGGAHNEQFF
-	TRBV6-5	-	TRBJ1-1	TGTGCCAGCAGGCTCGGGGGCACTGAAGCTTTCTTT	CASRLGGTEAFF
TRBD2	TRBV7-2	-	TRBJ2-5	TGTGCCAGCAGCTCCACACTAGCGGTGTACCAAGAGACCCAGTACTTC	CASSSTLAVYQETQYF
TRBD1	TRBV6-5	-	TRBJ1-2	TGTGCCAGCAGTTACTCGGAGGGGGCGCAGGGCTACACCTTC	CASSYSEGAQGYTF
TRBD1	TRBV10-1	-	TRBJ2-1	TGCGCCAGCAGTGCGGAGTGGGCAGGGGGTGAGAATGAGCAGTTCTTC	CASSAEWAGGENEQFF
TRBD2	TRBV2	-	TRBJ2-1	TGTGCCAGCAGTGGAGGACTAGCGGGAGTTGAGCAGTTCTTC	CASSGGLAGVEQFF
-	TRBV9	-	TRBJ2-3	TGTGCCAGCAGCGTAGACGTGGAGAGGGATACGCAGTATTTT	CASSVDVERDTQYF
-	TRBV27	-	TRBJ1-3	TGTGCCAGCAGTTTACCTATCCAAAACCGGGGAGGAAACACCATATATTTT	CASSLPIQNRGGNTIYF
-	TRBV10-3	few	TRBJ1-3	TGTGCCATCCTCGACACCTCTGGAAACACCATATATTTT	CAILDTSGNTIYF
TRBD1	TRBV5-6	-	TRBJ1-2	TGTGCCAGCAGCTTGGTGGACAGGTGGGAAGCTAACTATGGCTACACCTTC	CASSLVDRWEANYGYTF
-	TRBV6-5	-	TRBJ1-2	TGTGCCAGCAGTTACCCGGCAGGGGCTGGCTATGGCTACACCTTC	CASSYPAGAGYGYTF